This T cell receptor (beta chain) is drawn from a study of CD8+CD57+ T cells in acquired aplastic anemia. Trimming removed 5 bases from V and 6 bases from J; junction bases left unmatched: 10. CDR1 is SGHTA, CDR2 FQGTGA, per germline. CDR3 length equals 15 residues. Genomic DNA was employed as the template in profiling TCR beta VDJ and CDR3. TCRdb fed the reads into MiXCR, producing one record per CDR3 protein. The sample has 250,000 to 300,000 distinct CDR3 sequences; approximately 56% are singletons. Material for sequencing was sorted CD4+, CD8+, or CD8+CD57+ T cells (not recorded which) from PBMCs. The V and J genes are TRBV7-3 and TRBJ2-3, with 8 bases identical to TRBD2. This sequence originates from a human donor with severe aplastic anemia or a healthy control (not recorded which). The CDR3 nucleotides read TGTGCCAGCAGCCGCGGACTAGCCATGAGGGATACGCAGTATTTT. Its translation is CASSRGLAMRDTQYF.